This T cell receptor beta chain was retrieved from a study of blood T cell repertoires in COVID-19. Trimming removed 4 bases at V and 6 bases at J, with 29 bases between. The CDR3 consists of 19 residues. Looked up from germline, CDR1 is SGHRS and CDR2 is YFSETQ. Some clones are missing from TCRdb's copy, which holds only in-frame ones; the method was immunoSEQ multiplex PCR. The sample includes roughly 280,000 clones, over 75% of them seen just once. V and J are TRBV5-1 and TRBJ2-1; D not certain. The sample taken for sequencing was peripheral blood. The clonotype originates from a woman in her 70s with acute or convalescent COVID-19. The CDR3 DNA sequence: TGCGCCAGCAGCCGCCCCGAACCGCCTAGACCATTAAGGAGCAATGAGCAGTTCTTC. It translates to CASSRPEPPRPLRSNEQFF.